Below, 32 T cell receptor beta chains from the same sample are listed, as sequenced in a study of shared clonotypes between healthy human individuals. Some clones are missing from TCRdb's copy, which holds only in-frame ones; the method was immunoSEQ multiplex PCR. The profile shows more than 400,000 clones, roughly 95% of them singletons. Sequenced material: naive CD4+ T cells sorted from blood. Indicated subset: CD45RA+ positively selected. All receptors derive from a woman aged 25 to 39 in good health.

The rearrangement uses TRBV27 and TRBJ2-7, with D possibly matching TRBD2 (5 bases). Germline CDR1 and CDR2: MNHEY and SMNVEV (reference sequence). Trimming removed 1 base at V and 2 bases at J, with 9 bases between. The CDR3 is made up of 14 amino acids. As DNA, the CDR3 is TGTGCCAGCAGTTTATTTGAGGGCGCCTACGAGCAGTACTTC. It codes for CASSLFEGAYEQYF.

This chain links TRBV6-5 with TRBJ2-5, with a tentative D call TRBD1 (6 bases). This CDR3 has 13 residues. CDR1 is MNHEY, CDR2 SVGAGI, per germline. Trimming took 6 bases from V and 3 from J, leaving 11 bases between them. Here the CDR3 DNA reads TGTGCCAGCAGCCGCGACAGGAAAGAGACCCAGTACTTC. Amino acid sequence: CASSRDRKETQYF.

CDR3 DNA sequence: TGTGCCAGTAGTATAGATCTAAGGGCGAACACTGAAGCTTTCTTT. Protein: CASSIDLRANTEAFF. This chain connects TRBV19 to TRBJ1-1; unclear D gene. Germline V lookup: CDR1 LNHDA, CDR2 SQIVND (reference sequence). Trimming took off 0 bases at V and 1 base at J, with 9 bases between the two ends. CDR3 length equals 15 residues.

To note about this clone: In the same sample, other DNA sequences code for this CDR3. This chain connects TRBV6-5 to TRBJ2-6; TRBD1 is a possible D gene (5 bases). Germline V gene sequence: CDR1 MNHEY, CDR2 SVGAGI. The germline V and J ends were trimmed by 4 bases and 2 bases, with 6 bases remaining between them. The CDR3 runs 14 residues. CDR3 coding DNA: TGTGCCAGCAGTTCAGGGACTGGGGCCAACGTCCTGACTTTC. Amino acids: CASSSGTGANVLTF.

The CDR3 DNA reads as TGTGCCTCAAAAGACCGGGACAGAGATATCTACGAGCAGTACTTC. Amino acid sequence: CASKDRDRDIYEQYF. J is TRBJ2-7 and V is TRBV10-3, with 7 bases lining up with TRBD1. The CDR3 contains 15 residues. V lost 11 bases and J lost 3; bases outside the gene matches: 16. CDR1 is ENHRY, CDR2 SYGVKD, per germline.

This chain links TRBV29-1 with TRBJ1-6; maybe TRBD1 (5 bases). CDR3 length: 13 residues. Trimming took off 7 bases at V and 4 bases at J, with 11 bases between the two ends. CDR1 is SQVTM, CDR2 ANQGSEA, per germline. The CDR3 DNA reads TGCAGCGCCGGGACGGATTATAATTCACCCCTCCACTTT. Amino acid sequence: CSAGTDYNSPLHF. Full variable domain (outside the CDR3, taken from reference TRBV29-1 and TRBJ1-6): SAVISQKPSRDICQRGTSLTIQCQVDSQVTMMFWYRQQPGQSLTLIATANQGSEATYESGFVIDKFPISRPNLTFSTLTVSNMSPEDSSIYLCSAGTDYNSPLHFGNGTRLTVT.

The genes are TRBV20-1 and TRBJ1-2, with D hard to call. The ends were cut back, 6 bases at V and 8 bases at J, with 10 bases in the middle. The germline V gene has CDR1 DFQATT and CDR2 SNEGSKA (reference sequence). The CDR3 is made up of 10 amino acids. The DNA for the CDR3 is TGCAGTGCCGCCCTGAAGGGCTACACCTTC. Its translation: CSAALKGYTF.

In DNA form, the CDR3 reads TGCAGCATTATACTAGCGGCCCAAGAGACCCAGTACTTC. Translated, it gives CSIILAAQETQYF. The V and J genes are TRBV29-1 and TRBJ2-5; TRBD2 matches at 8 bases. Germline assignment: CDR1 SQVTM and CDR2 ANQGSEA. CDR3 length equals 13 residues. V lost 8 bases and J lost 1; bases outside the gene matches: 6. The complete variable domain, with remaining parts taken from reference TRBV29-1 and TRBJ2-5, reads SAVISQKPSRDICQRGTSLTIQCQVDSQVTMMFWYRQQPGQSLTLIATANQGSEATYESGFVIDKFPISRPNLTFSTLTVSNMSPEDSSIYLCSIILAAQETQYFGPGTRLLVL.

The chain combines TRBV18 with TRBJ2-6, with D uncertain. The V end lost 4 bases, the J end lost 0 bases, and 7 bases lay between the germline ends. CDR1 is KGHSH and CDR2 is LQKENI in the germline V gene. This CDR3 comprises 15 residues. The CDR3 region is CASSLGISGANVLTF. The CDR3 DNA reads TGTGCCAGCTCACTGGGGATCTCTGGGGCCAACGTCCTGACTTTC.

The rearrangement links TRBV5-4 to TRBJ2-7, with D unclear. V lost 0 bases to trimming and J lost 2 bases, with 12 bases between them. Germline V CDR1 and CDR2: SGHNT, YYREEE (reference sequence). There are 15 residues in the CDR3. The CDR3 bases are TGTGCCAGCAGCTTGGGCAGTAGCATGACCTACGAGCAGTACTTC. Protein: CASSLGSSMTYEQYF.

CDR3 coding DNA: TGCAGCGTTGGGATAGGGAACACTGAAGCTTTCTTT. As protein: CSVGIGNTEAFF. V gene TRBV29-1 combines with J gene TRBJ1-1; D gene ambiguous. Germline V gives CDR1 SQVTM, CDR2 ANQGSEA. V dropped 4 bases and J dropped 1 base, with 7 bases sitting between them. The CDR3 extends over 12 amino acids.

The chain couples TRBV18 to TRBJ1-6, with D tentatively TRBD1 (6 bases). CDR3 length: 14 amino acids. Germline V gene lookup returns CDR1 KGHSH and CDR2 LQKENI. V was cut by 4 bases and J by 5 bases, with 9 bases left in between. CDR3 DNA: TGTGCCAGCTCACGGGACACTAATAATTCACCCCTCCACTTT. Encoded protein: CASSRDTNNSPLHF.

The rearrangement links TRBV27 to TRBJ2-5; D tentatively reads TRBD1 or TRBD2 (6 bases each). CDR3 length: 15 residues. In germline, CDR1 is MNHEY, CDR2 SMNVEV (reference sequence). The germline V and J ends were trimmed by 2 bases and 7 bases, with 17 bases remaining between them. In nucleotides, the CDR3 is TGTGCCAGCAGTTTACACCGGGGGCTAGGGGGGACCCAGTACTTC. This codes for CASSLHRGLGGTQYF.

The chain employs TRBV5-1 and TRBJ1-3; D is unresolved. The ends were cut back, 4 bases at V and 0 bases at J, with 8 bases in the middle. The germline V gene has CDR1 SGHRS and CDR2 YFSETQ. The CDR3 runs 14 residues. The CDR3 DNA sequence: TGCGCCAGCAGCCTACAGAGCTCTGGAAACACCATATATTTT. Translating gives CASSLQSSGNTIYF.

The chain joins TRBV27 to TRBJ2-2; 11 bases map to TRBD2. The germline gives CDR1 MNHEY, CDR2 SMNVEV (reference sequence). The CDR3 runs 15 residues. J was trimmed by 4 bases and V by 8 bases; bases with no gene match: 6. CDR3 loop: CASLAGGPGTGELFF. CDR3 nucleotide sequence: TGTGCCAGCTTAGCGGGAGGGCCAGGCACCGGGGAGCTGTTTTTT.

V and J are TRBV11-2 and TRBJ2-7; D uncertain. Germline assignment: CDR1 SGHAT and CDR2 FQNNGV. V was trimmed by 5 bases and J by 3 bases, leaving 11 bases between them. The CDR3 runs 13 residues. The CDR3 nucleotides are TGTGCCAGCAGCCCACGACCGGTCTACGAGCAGTACTTC. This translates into CASSPRPVYEQYF.

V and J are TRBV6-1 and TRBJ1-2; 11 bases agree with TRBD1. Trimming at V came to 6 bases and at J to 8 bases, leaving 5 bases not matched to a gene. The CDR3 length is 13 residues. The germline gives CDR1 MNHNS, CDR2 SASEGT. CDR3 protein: CASRWTGGGGYTF. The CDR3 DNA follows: TGTGCCAGCAGATGGACAGGGGGCGGAGGCTACACCTTC.

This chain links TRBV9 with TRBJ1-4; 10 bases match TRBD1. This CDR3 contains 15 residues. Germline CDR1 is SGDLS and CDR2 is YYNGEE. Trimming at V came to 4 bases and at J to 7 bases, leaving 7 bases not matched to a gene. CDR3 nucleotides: TGTGCCAGCAGCCTGGGGACAGGGGAAAGTGAAAAACTGTTTTTT. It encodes CASSLGTGESEKLFF.

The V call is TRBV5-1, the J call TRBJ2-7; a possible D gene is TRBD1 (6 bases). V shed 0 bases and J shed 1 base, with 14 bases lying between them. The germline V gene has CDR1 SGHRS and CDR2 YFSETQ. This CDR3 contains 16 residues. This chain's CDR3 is CASSLVPGVRSYEQYF. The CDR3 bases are TGCGCCAGCAGCTTGGTACCAGGGGTTCGATCCTACGAGCAGTACTTC.

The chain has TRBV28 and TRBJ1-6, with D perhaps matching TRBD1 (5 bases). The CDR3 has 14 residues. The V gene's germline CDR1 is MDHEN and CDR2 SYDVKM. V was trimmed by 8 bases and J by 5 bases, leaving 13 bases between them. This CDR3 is CASGGTVNNSPLHF. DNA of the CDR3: TGTGCCAGCGGCGGGACGGTGAATAATTCACCCCTCCACTTT.

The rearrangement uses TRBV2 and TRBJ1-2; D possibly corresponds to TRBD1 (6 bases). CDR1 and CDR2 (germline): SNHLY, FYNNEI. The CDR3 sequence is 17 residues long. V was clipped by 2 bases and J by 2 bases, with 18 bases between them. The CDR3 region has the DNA TGTGCCAGCAGTGAAATGCCCGACAGGCCCAGCAACTATGGCTACACCTTC. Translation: CASSEMPDRPSNYGYTF.

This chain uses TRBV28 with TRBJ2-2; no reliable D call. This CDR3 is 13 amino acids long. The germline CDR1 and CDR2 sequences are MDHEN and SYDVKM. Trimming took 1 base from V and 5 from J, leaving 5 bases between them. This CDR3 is CASSLYPTGELFF. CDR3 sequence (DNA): TGTGCCAGCAGTTTATACCCAACCGGGGAGCTGTTTTTT. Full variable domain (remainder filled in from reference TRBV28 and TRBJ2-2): DVKVTQSSRYLVKRTGEKVFLECVQDMDHENMFWYRQDPGLGLRLIYFSYDVKMKEKGDIPEGYSVSREKKERFSLILESASTNQTSMYLCASSLYPTGELFFGEGSRLTVL.

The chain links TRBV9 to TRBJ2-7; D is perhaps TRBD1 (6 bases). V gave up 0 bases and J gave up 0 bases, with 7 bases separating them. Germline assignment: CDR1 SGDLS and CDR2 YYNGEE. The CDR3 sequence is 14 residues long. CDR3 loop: CASSVGDNSYEQYF. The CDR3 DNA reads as TGTGCCAGCAGCGTAGGGGACAACTCCTACGAGCAGTACTTC. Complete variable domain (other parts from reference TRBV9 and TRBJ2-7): DSGVTQTPKHLITATGQRVTLRCSPRSGDLSVYWYQQSLDQGLQFLIQYYNGEERAKGNILERFSAQQFPDLHSELNLSSLELGDSALYFCASSVGDNSYEQYFGPGTRLTVT.

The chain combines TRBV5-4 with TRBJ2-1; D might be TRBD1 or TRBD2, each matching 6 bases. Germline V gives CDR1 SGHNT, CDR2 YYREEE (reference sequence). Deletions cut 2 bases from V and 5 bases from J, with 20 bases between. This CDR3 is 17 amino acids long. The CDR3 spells CASSLGGTPHNNNEQFF. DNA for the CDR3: TGTGCCAGCAGCTTAGGGGGGACGCCACATAATAACAATGAGCAGTTCTTC.

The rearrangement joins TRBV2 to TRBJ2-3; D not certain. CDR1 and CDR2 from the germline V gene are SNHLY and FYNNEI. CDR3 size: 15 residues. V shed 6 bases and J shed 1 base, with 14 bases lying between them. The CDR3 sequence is CASSARVQGTDTQYF. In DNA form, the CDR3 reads TGTGCCAGCAGCGCCCGAGTCCAGGGCACAGATACGCAGTATTTT.

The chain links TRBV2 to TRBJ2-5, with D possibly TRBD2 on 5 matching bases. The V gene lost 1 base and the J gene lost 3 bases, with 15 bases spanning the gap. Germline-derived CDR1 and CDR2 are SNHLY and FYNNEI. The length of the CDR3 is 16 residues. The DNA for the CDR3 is TGTGCCAGCAGTGAAGGCAGCGGAAGTTGGGAAGAGACCCAGTACTTC. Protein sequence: CASSEGSGSWEETQYF.

In DNA form, the CDR3 reads TGCGCCAGCAGGGTAATCGGGACAGGGGCAAGGGAGCAGTTCTTC. Translating gives CASRVIGTGAREQFF. The gene calls are TRBV5-1 and TRBJ2-1; TRBD1 matches at 10 bases. The CDR3 extends over 15 amino acids. V trimming: 5 bases; J trimming: 10 bases; junction bases outside the gene matches: 12. CDR1 and CDR2 (germline): SGHRS, YFSETQ. The full variable domain, completed using reference TRBV5-1 and TRBJ2-1, is KAGVTQTPRYLIKTRGQQVTLSCSPISGHRSVSWYQQTPGQGLQFLFEYFSETQRNKGNFPGRFSGRQFSNSRSEMNVSTLELGDSALYLCASRVIGTGAREQFFGPGTRLTVL.

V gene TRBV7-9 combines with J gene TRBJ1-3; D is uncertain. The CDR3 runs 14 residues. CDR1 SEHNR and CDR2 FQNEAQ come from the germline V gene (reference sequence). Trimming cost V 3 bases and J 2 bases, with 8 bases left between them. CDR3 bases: TGTGCCAGCAGCTTCGGTGGTACTGGAAACACCATATATTTT. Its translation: CASSFGGTGNTIYF. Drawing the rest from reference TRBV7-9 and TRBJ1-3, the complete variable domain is DTGVSQNPRHKITKRGQNVTFRCDPISEHNRLYWYRQTLGQGPEFLTYFQNEAQLEKSRLLSDRFSAERPKGSFSTLEIQRTEQGDSAMYLCASSFGGTGNTIYFGEGSWLTVV.

The CDR3 nucleotides read TGTGCCAGCAGCTTAGTAGCGGTGTCCTACAATGAGCAGTTCTTC. This codes for CASSLVAVSYNEQFF. The rearrangement joins TRBV7-6 to TRBJ2-1; a weak D match, TRBD2 (6 bases). The germline V and J ends were trimmed by 1 base and 1 base, with 8 bases remaining between them. The CDR3 sequence is 15 residues long. Germline V lookup: CDR1 SGHVS, CDR2 FNYEAQ.

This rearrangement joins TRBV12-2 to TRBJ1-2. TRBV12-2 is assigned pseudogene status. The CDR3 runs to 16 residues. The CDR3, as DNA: TGTGCAAGTCGCTTGATAAAGGGTTTTATTGACTATGGCTACACCTTC. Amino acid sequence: CASRLIKGFIDYGYTF.

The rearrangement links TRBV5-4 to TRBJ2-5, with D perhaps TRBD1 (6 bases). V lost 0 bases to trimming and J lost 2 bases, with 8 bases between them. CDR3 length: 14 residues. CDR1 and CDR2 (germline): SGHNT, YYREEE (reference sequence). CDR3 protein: CASSLAGTQETQYF. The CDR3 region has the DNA TGTGCCAGCAGCTTGGCGGGGACACAAGAGACCCAGTACTTC.

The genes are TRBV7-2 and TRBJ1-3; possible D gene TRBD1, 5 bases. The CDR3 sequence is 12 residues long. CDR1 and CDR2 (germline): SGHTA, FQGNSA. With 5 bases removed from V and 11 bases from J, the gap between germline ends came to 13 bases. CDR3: CASSQTRGAIYF. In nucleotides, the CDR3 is TGTGCCAGCAGCCAGACCCGGGGGGCCATATATTTT. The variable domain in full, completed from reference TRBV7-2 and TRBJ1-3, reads GAGVSQSPSNKVTEKGKDVELRCDPISGHTALYWYRQSLGQGLEFLIYFQGNSAPDKSGLPSDRFSAERTGGSVSTLTIQRTQQEDSAVYLCASSQTRGAIYFGEGSWLTVV.